This T cell receptor (beta chain) appears in the sequencing data of a study of CD8+ T cells in alopecia areata. Study findings and constraints: Among patients, TCR sharing was less clear than in mice, a difference possibly due in part to HLA diversity in the patient population. Compared with normal scalp, lesional scalp had higher clonality and more expanded CD8+ clones.

As to this clone: The antigen is not known.

It was cDNA, reverse transcribed from extracted RNA, that served as the sequencing template. Repertoires were generated with immunoSEQ multiplex PCR, while TCRdb's copy carries only in-frame clones and drops some. The repertoire holds tens of thousands of clones, approximately 65% seen once, with approximately 19% in the top ten. The V gene lost 2 bases and the J gene lost 5 bases, with 7 bases spanning the gap. The CDR3 is 12 residues long. CDR1 and CDR2 from the germline V gene are MNHNY and SVGAGI (reference sequence). This TCR came from a human donor with alopecia areata. Material for sequencing was NKG2D-high CD8+ T cells sorted from blood. This chain uses TRBV6-6 with TRBJ2-7; D perhaps matches TRBD1 (5 bases). CDR3 residues: CASSYRGHEQYF. The CDR3 DNA is TGTGCCAGCAGTTACAGGGGCCACGAGCAGTACTTC.